One sample yielded the 23 T cell receptor beta chains listed below, sequenced in a study of cytomegalovirus exposure and HLA in healthy donors. This PCR relied on a set of 60 Vbeta primers and 13 Jbeta primers. Some clones are missing from TCRdb's copy, which holds only in-frame ones; the method was immunoSEQ multiplex PCR. This sample has about 180,000 clones; about 83% occur once, and the top ten carry around 4.8%. The sample taken for sequencing was PBMCs. These TCRs come from a girl between 5 and 17 years old in good health and CMV-seropositive.

This clone was seen only once. One junction end disagrees with the germline gene, perhaps due to a read error. Different DNA sequences within this sample yield the same CDR3. This chain joins TRBV6-1 and TRBJ1-1; D remains unclear. Germline V CDR1 and CDR2: MNHNS, SASEGT. The CDR3 loop spans 10 amino acids. The CDR3 DNA sequence: TGTGCCAGCAGTGAGCGCCAGGCCTCGTTT. Protein sequence: CASSERQASF.

This chain connects TRBV10-3 to TRBJ1-1; 7 bases agree with TRBD1. V was pared by 5 bases and J by 5 bases, with 14 bases of the junction left unmatched. Germline CDR1 ENHRY, CDR2 SYGVKD. This CDR3 is built from 16 residues. The CDR3 reads CAISNRAPAGGTEAFF. For the CDR3, the DNA is TGTGCCATCAGTAACCGGGCCCCCGCAGGGGGGACTGAAGCTTTCTTT.

The rearrangement uses TRBV11-1 and TRBJ1-2; the match to TRBD1 covers 8 bases. The CDR3 spans 16 residues. Germline V gene data show CDR1 as SGHAT and CDR2 as FQDESV (reference sequence). V gave up 2 bases and J gave up 5 bases; unmatched junction bases: 10. Here the CDR3 reads CASSLYFQGARYGYTF. The CDR3 DNA sequence: TGTGCCAGCAGCTTATATTTCCAGGGGGCTCGGTATGGCTACACCTTC.

The chain combines TRBV29-1 with TRBJ2-7; 14 nucleotides match TRBD2. CDR1 is SQVTM, CDR2 ANQGSEA, per germline. V lost 7 bases and J lost 5; bases outside the gene matches: 4. The CDR3 is 13 residues long. The CDR3 sequence: CSGTSGGLDEQYF. The CDR3 region has the DNA TGCAGCGGGACTAGCGGGGGGTTAGACGAGCAGTACTTC.

V is TRBV9 and J is TRBJ1-1, with TRBD1 matching 8 bases. Per the germline V gene, CDR1 is SGDLS and CDR2 is YYNGEE. V gave up 0 bases and J gave up 5 bases; unmatched junction bases: 6. This CDR3 contains 15 residues. The CDR3 DNA follows: TGTGCCAGCAGCGTAGAAGGACAGGGATGGACTGAAGCTTTCTTT. This gives the protein CASSVEGQGWTEAFF.

V and J are TRBV9 and TRBJ1-6; D is perhaps TRBD1 (6 bases). Germline V gene sequence: CDR1 SGDLS, CDR2 YYNGEE. The V gene lost 7 bases and the J gene lost 7 bases, with 15 bases spanning the gap. This CDR3 comprises 14 residues. The CDR3 here is CASSRDNLNSPLHF. In DNA, the CDR3 is TGTGCCAGCTCCCGGGACAATCTCAATTCACCCCTCCACTTT. Full variable domain (missing parts from reference TRBV9 and TRBJ1-6): DSGVTQTPKHLITATGQRVTLRCSPRSGDLSVYWYQQSLDQGLQFLIQYYNGEERAKGNILERFSAQQFPDLHSELNLSSLELGDSALYFCASSRDNLNSPLHFGNGTRLTVT.

The chain joins TRBV6-6 to TRBJ2-5; 8 positions match TRBD2. This CDR3 is built from 15 residues. V trimming: 6 bases; J trimming: 4 bases; junction bases outside the gene matches: 10. From germline, CDR1 is MNHNY and CDR2 SVGAGI (reference sequence). The CDR3 nucleotides are TGTGCCAGCAGGTTACGGGGGGGTTTCTCAGAGACCCAGTACTTC. Translated, it gives CASRLRGGFSETQYF.

This clone was detected only a few times. This rearrangement joins TRBV6-1 to TRBJ2-1; TRBD1 matches at 12 bases. The CDR3 is 15 residues long. CDR1 and CDR2 from the germline V gene are MNHNS and SASEGT. Losses at the gene ends were 1 base for V and 8 bases for J; bases not matched to a gene: 3. Here the CDR3 reads CASSEGGQGADEQFF. CDR3 DNA sequence: TGTGCCAGCAGTGAAGGGGGACAGGGGGCCGATGAGCAGTTCTTC.

This clone appeared a single time. The chain links TRBV9 to TRBJ2-6; possible D gene TRBD1, 6 bases. Germline assignment: CDR1 SGDLS and CDR2 YYNGEE. The CDR3 loop spans 19 amino acids. Trimming cost V 3 bases and J 0 bases, with 19 bases left between them. CDR3 nucleotide sequence: TGTGCCAGCAGCGCTAAAAGACAGGACCCCCACTCTGGGGCCAACGTCCTGACTTTC. This codes for CASSAKRQDPHSGANVLTF.

The rearrangement links TRBV6-1 to TRBJ2-7; D uncertain. This CDR3 is 15 amino acids long. The germline V gene has CDR1 MNHNS and CDR2 SASEGT. V was clipped by 6 bases and J by 1 base, with 16 bases between them. DNA of the CDR3: TGTGCCAGCAGATCGTTTGGCCACGAATCCTACGAGCAGTACTTC. It codes for CASRSFGHESYEQYF.

J is TRBJ2-1 and V is TRBV5-5; 9 bases are shared with TRBD1. After removal of 4 bases from V and 8 bases from J, the junction contained 7 bases not matched to a gene. The CDR3 sequence is 14 residues long. CDR1 is SGHKS, CDR2 YYEKEE, per germline (reference sequence). This chain's CDR3 is CASSPRGTGHEQFF. As DNA, the CDR3 is TGTGCCAGCAGCCCCAGGGGGACAGGGCATGAGCAGTTCTTC.

The chain has TRBV27 and TRBJ1-1; no firm D call. This CDR3 has 13 residues. V lost 7 bases to trimming and J lost 0 bases, with 9 bases between them. Germline values: CDR1 MNHEY, CDR2 SMNVEV (reference sequence). The CDR3 reads CASKRQMNTEAFF. The CDR3 nucleotides are TGTGCCAGCAAGCGGCAGATGAACACTGAAGCTTTCTTT.

CDR3 protein: CASSPTSVAYEQYF. The CDR3, as DNA: TGCGCCAGCAGCCCGACTAGCGTTGCCTACGAGCAGTACTTC. This chain uses TRBV5-1 with TRBJ2-7; 8 positions match TRBD2. The ends lost 4 bases at V and 2 bases at J; junction bases unmatched: 5. The germline gives CDR1 SGHRS, CDR2 YFSETQ. The CDR3 runs 14 residues. Full variable domain (missing parts from reference TRBV5-1 and TRBJ2-7): KAGVTQTPRYLIKTRGQQVTLSCSPISGHRSVSWYQQTPGQGLQFLFEYFSETQRNKGNFPGRFSGRQFSNSRSEMNVSTLELGDSALYLCASSPTSVAYEQYFGPGTRLTVT.

This sequence joins TRBV4-1 and TRBJ2-3; 10 bases are a match to TRBD1. V lost 0 bases and J lost 2; bases outside the gene matches: 8. CDR3 length equals 18 residues. Germline loops: CDR1 MGHRA, CDR2 YSYEKL. CDR3 DNA: TGCGCCAGCAGCCAAGAAGGAGGACAGGGGGTTAACACAGATACGCAGTATTTT. It is translated as CASSQEGGQGVNTDTQYF.

The rearrangement uses TRBV6-5 and TRBJ2-1; the D is unclear. The CDR3 runs 13 residues. Trimming took off 9 bases at V and 6 bases at J, with 15 bases between the two ends. In germline, CDR1 is MNHEY, CDR2 SVGAGI. CDR3 residues: CASNTISVNEQFF. CDR3 bases: TGTGCCAGTAATACTATATCGGTCAATGAGCAGTTCTTC.

The chain carries TRBV11-1 and TRBJ2-5; 9 nucleotides match TRBD2. Germline V lookup: CDR1 SGHAT, CDR2 FQDESV (reference sequence). After removal of 5 bases from V and 1 base from J, the junction contained 5 bases not matched to a gene. The CDR3 loop spans 15 amino acids. CDR3 sequence reads: CASSISGGPQETQYF. CDR3 sequence (DNA): TGTGCCAGCAGCATTAGCGGGGGACCCCAAGAGACCCAGTACTTC.

The chain is built from TRBV6-6 and TRBJ1-5; 8 nucleotides match TRBD1. Germline loops: CDR1 MNHNY, CDR2 SVGAGI (reference sequence). The CDR3 runs to 14 residues. V lost 6 bases to trimming and J lost 7 bases; unmatched junction nucleotides: 8. In DNA form, the CDR3 reads TGTGCCAGCAGCCGGACAGGGTTAAGACAGCCCCAGCATTTT. This translates into CASSRTGLRQPQHF.

This chain joins TRBV2 and TRBJ1-1, with TRBD1 matching over 7 bases. Germline trimming cut 3 bases from V and 7 bases from J; bases unmatched to any gene: 5. The germline CDR1 and CDR2 sequences are SNHLY and FYNNEI. CDR3 length: 13 amino acids. This CDR3 is CASSETGWDEAFF. The CDR3, as DNA: TGTGCCAGCAGTGAGACAGGGTGGGATGAAGCTTTCTTT. The full variable domain, rest sourced from reference TRBV2 and TRBJ1-1, is EPEVTQTPSHQVTQMGQEVILRCVPISNHLYFYWYRQILGQKVEFLVSFYNNEISEKSEIFDDQFSVERPDGSNFTLKIRSTKLEDSAMYFCASSETGWDEAFFGQGTRLTVV.

The J gene is TRBJ1-1, the V gene TRBV4-1; the D gene is possibly TRBD1 (5 bases). V was clipped by 1 base and J by 3 bases, with 9 bases between them. CDR1 is MGHRA and CDR2 is YSYEKL in the germline V gene. There are 14 residues in the CDR3. The CDR3 region has the DNA TGCGCCAGCAGCCAAGTCCGGGGGGACACTGAAGCTTTCTTT. It is translated as CASSQVRGDTEAFF.

The chain uses TRBV27 and TRBJ1-2, with D uncertain. Per the germline V gene, CDR1 is MNHEY and CDR2 is SMNVEV (reference sequence). Trimming pared 1 base from V and 6 bases from J, leaving 9 bases between. The CDR3 runs 13 residues. CDR3 sequence: CASSLFRGDGYTF. For the CDR3, the DNA is TGTGCCAGCAGTTTATTTCGTGGAGATGGCTACACCTTC.

This clone was counted only a few times. This chain connects TRBV2 to TRBJ1-5; D is unresolved. CDR3 size: 14 residues. Trimming shortened V by 3 bases and J by 4 bases, and 10 bases separated the two germline ends. The germline V gene encodes CDR1 SNHLY and CDR2 FYNNEI. This CDR3 is CASSEVVKNQPQHF. The CDR3 nucleotides are TGTGCCAGCAGTGAGGTAGTGAAAAATCAGCCCCAGCATTTT.

The V call is TRBV10-2, the J call TRBJ2-5; D is perhaps TRBD2 (7 bases). The J call may be mistaken, given a closer DNA end match to TRBJ2-7. The CDR3 sequence is 14 residues long. Per the germline V gene, CDR1 is WSHSY and CDR2 is SAAADI. The CDR3 nucleotides are TGCGCCACCATGACAGGAGGGACTACCTACGAGCAGTACTTC. As protein: CATMTGGTTYEQYF.

The chain joins TRBV2 to TRBJ1-1; 7 positions agree with TRBD1. J lost 2 bases, V lost 4 bases, and 7 bases had no gene match. The CDR3 runs 15 residues. Germline CDR1 and CDR2: SNHLY and FYNNEI. The CDR3 region has the DNA TGTGCCAGCAGTGGGACGACAGGGAGCAACACTGAAGCTTTCTTT. The encoded protein is CASSGTTGSNTEAFF.